The 28 T cell receptor beta chains presented below share a single source sample, sequenced in a study of blood T cell repertoires in COVID-19. Profiled with immunoSEQ multiplex PCR; TCRdb holds only in-frame clones, not every one. The sample contains almost 50,000 clones, roughly 84% of which appear only once. Sequenced material: peripheral blood. The receptors stem from a man aged 50 or older with acute or convalescent COVID-19.

The genes are TRBV6-1 and TRBJ1-1; no clear D gene. This CDR3 contains 14 residues. Germline CDR1 reads MNHNS; CDR2 reads SASEGT. Trimming removed 1 base at V and 1 base at J, with 7 bases between. The DNA of the CDR3 is TGTGCCAGCAGTGAAGGACGGGAGAACACTGAAGCTTTCTTT. Amino acid sequence: CASSEGRENTEAFF.

A remark on this clone: An end of the junction differs from the germline gene, which may be a read error. V is TRBV9 and J is TRBJ1-2; TRBD1 aligns across 7 bases. The CDR3 length is 12 residues. CDR1 SGDLS and CDR2 YYNGEE come from the germline V gene. Here the CDR3 DNA reads TGTGCCAGCAGCGTAGGGGTTAGTCGGGACAGCTTC. This sequence encodes CASSVGVSRDSF. Based on the CDR3 plus reference TRBV9 and TRBJ1-2, the full variable domain is DSGVTQTPKHLITATGQRVTLRCSPRSGDLSVYWYQQSLDQGLQFLIQYYNGEERAKGNILERFSAQQFPDLHSELNLSSLELGDSALYFCASSVGVSRDSFGSGTRLTVV.

The V and J genes are TRBV21-1 and TRBJ2-1; the DNA was not compared with TRBD2, the D call given in the table. TRBV21-1 is listed as a pseudogene. This CDR3 is 19 amino acids long. The CDR3 nucleotides are TGTGCCAGCAGCGGGCGACTAGCGGGTGCCGAAGACTCCTACAATGAGCAGTTCTTC. Its translation: CASSGRLAGAEDSYNEQFF.

V and J are TRBV3-1 (or the pseudogene TRBV3-2) and TRBJ2-2; TRBD2 aligns across 12 bases. Trimming removed 4 bases from V and 6 bases from J; junction bases left unmatched: 9. Germline CDR1 reads LGHDT; CDR2 reads YNNKEL (reference sequence). CDR3 length: 17 residues. The CDR3 DNA is TGTGCCAGCAGCCCCCTAGCGGGGGGGCTTGGGGCCGGGGAGCTGTTTTTT. As protein: CASSPLAGGLGAGELFF.

The chain joins TRBV28 to TRBJ2-5; 11 positions agree with TRBD2. The J segment lost 2 bases and the V segment lost 4 bases, leaving 6 bases of the junction unmatched. CDR3 length: 16 amino acids. Germline CDR1 is MDHEN and CDR2 is SYDVKM. The CDR3 protein is CASSSLTSGEQETQYF. The CDR3, as DNA: TGTGCCAGCAGTTCTTTGACTAGCGGGGAGCAAGAGACCCAGTACTTC.

The chain employs TRBV5-5 and TRBJ1-2; tentative D call: TRBD1 (6 bases). The germline V gene encodes CDR1 SGHKS and CDR2 YYEKEE (reference sequence). V was pared by 1 base and J by 4 bases, with 11 bases between. The CDR3 extends over 14 amino acids. This CDR3 is CASSLQGSGYGYTF. DNA of the CDR3: TGTGCCAGCAGCTTGCAGGGGTCCGGCTATGGCTACACCTTC.

The chain is built from TRBV28 and TRBJ1-2, with D possibly matching TRBD1 (6 bases). Per the germline V gene, CDR1 is MDHEN and CDR2 is SYDVKM. Trimming shortened V by 9 bases and J by 2 bases, and 16 bases separated the two germline ends. This CDR3 region has 14 residues. In DNA, the CDR3 is TGTGCCAGGGGGAACAGGGTTGGGAACTATGGCTACACCTTC. It codes for CARGNRVGNYGYTF.

J is TRBJ2-1 and V is TRBV5-1, with 7 positions matching TRBD2. The ends lost 4 bases at V and 3 bases at J; junction bases unmatched: 4. CDR3 length: 14 amino acids. Germline V lookup: CDR1 SGHRS, CDR2 YFSETQ. The CDR3 DNA sequence: TGCGCCAGCAGCGGCGGGAGTGTCTACAATGAGCAGTTCTTC. Amino acid sequence: CASSGGSVYNEQFF.

The V and J genes are TRBV7-2 and TRBJ2-5; D perhaps matches TRBD2 (6 bases). Germline V CDR1 and CDR2: SGHTA, FQGNSA. The ends were cut back, 5 bases at V and 5 bases at J, with 12 bases in the middle. This CDR3 contains 13 residues. CDR3 sequence (DNA): TGTGCCAGCAGCCCGGACTATTATGAGACCCAGTACTTC. Translated: CASSPDYYETQYF. The full variable domain, rest sourced from reference TRBV7-2 and TRBJ2-5, is GAGVSQSPSNKVTEKGKDVELRCDPISGHTALYWYRQSLGQGLEFLIYFQGNSAPDKSGLPSDRFSAERTGGSVSTLTIQRTQQEDSAVYLCASSPDYYETQYFGPGTRLLVL.

The V call is TRBV19, the J call TRBJ1-6; TRBD1 matches 8 bases. The junction had 14 bases not matched to a gene; V was cut back by 8 bases and J by 8 bases. Per germline, CDR1 LNHDA and CDR2 SQIVND (reference sequence). CDR3 size: 16 residues. The CDR3: CASRTRTGWVDSPLHF. Here the CDR3 DNA reads TGTGCCAGTCGAACACGGACAGGGTGGGTGGATTCACCCCTCCACTTT.

The rearrangement uses TRBV19 and TRBJ2-1, with TRBD1 matching over 9 bases. The CDR3 contains 13 residues. CDR1 is LNHDA and CDR2 is SQIVND in the germline V gene (reference sequence). Trimming took 5 bases from V and 10 from J; bases not matched to a gene: 6. The CDR3 nucleotides are TGTGCCAGTAGTTTCCGACAGGGGGAAGAGCAGTTCTTC. Its translation is CASSFRQGEEQFF.

The chain combines TRBV28 with TRBJ2-6; 7 bases agree with TRBD1. This CDR3 region has 19 residues. In germline, CDR1 is MDHEN, CDR2 SYDVKM. The junction had 12 bases not matched to a gene; V was cut back by 4 bases and J by 0 bases. This chain's CDR3 is CASSSIRDRSNSGANVLTF. The CDR3 region has the DNA TGTGCCAGCAGTTCTATCCGGGACAGATCCAACTCTGGGGCCAACGTCCTGACTTTC.

The chain recombines TRBV7-9 with TRBJ1-2; D uncertain. This CDR3 region has 13 residues. Between the trimmed V and J ends, which lost 2 bases and 3 bases, there was a span of 7 bases. CDR1 is SEHNR and CDR2 is FQNEAQ in the germline V gene (reference sequence). CDR3 sequence: CASSLYSHYGYTF. The CDR3 DNA is TGTGCCAGCAGCTTATACAGCCACTATGGCTACACCTTC.

The chain recombines TRBV18 with TRBJ2-7; tentatively, D is TRBD1 (6 bases). The CDR3 has 14 amino acids. Germline CDR1 KGHSH, CDR2 LQKENI. Between the trimmed V and J ends, which lost 2 bases and 3 bases, there was a span of 11 bases. The CDR3 DNA follows: TGTGCCAGCTCACCAGGGGGCCTCCACTACGAGCAGTACTTC. Its translation is CASSPGGLHYEQYF.

The CDR3 spells CASGLHQRGLAEKETQYF. DNA of the CDR3: TGTGCTAGTGGTTTACATCAACGCGGACTAGCGGAAAAAGAGACCCAGTACTTC. This chain connects TRBV12-5 to TRBJ2-5; 10 nucleotides match TRBD2. V lost 3 bases to trimming and J lost 3 bases; unmatched junction nucleotides: 13. Per germline, CDR1 LGHNT and CDR2 FRNRAP. CDR3 size: 18 residues. Looking up the rest from reference TRBV12-5 and TRBJ2-5 gives the full variable domain: DARVTQTPRHKVTEMGQEVTMRCQPILGHNTVFWYRQTMMQGLELLAYFRNRAPLDDSGMPKDRFSAEMPDATLATLKIQPSEPRDSAVYFCASGLHQRGLAEKETQYFGPGTRLLVL.

This chain uses TRBV24-1 with TRBJ2-5; TRBD2 agrees at 12 bases. Germline V gives CDR1 KGHDR, CDR2 SFDVKD. The V gene end was trimmed by 4 bases and the J gene end by 5 bases; junction bases not matched to a gene: 7. The CDR3 has 16 residues. The CDR3 is CATSDPRLAGDETQYF. The CDR3 DNA reads as TGTGCCACCAGTGACCCAAGACTAGCGGGAGATGAGACCCAGTACTTC.

The chain uses TRBV5-1 and TRBJ2-3; the D is unclear. This CDR3 is 15 amino acids long. Germline V lookup: CDR1 SGHRS, CDR2 YFSETQ. V gave up 0 bases and J gave up 2 bases, with 10 bases separating them. Here the CDR3 DNA reads TGCGCCAGCAGCTTGGTCGGAGCTTTCACAGATACGCAGTATTTT. It codes for CASSLVGAFTDTQYF.

V is TRBV27 and J is TRBJ1-2, with 9 bases lining up with TRBD1. There are 14 residues in the CDR3. Germline-derived CDR1 and CDR2 are MNHEY and SMNVEV (reference sequence). The junction had 6 bases not matched to a gene; V was cut back by 5 bases and J by 5 bases. Here the CDR3 reads CASSATGGGYGYTF. The DNA of the CDR3 is TGTGCCAGCAGTGCAACAGGGGGCGGGTATGGCTACACCTTC.

The rearrangement uses TRBV24-1 and TRBJ1-4; TRBD1 is a possible D gene (5 bases). V was trimmed by 2 bases and J by 8 bases, leaving 20 bases between them. The CDR3 is made up of 17 amino acids. Germline CDR1 is KGHDR and CDR2 is SFDVKD. DNA of the CDR3: TGTGCCACCAGTGATTCACTGGATGGCGCTAGGGGCGAAAAACTGTTTTTT. This sequence encodes CATSDSLDGARGEKLFF.

The J gene is TRBJ1-4, the V gene TRBV7-2, with a weak D call TRBD1 (6 bases). This CDR3 region has 14 residues. The V end lost 6 bases, the J end lost 5 bases, and 13 bases lay between the germline ends. CDR1 and CDR2 (germline): SGHTA, FQGNSA. CDR3 sequence reads: CASSQTGTNEKLFF. The CDR3, as DNA: TGTGCCAGCAGTCAGACCGGGACAAATGAAAAACTGTTTTTT. The complete variable domain, with remaining parts taken from reference TRBV7-2 and TRBJ1-4, reads GAGVSQSPSNKVTEKGKDVELRCDPISGHTALYWYRQSLGQGLEFLIYFQGNSAPDKSGLPSDRFSAERTGGSVSTLTIQRTQQEDSAVYLCASSQTGTNEKLFFGSGTQLSVL.

V and J are TRBV5-1 and TRBJ1-2; D remains ambiguous. The V gene's germline CDR1 is SGHRS and CDR2 YFSETQ. The V end lost 7 bases, the J end lost 4 bases, and 8 bases lay between the germline ends. The CDR3 sequence is 11 residues long. CDR3 in amino acids: CASGSVYGYTF. In DNA form, the CDR3 reads TGCGCCAGCGGCTCCGTCTATGGCTACACCTTC. Combining the CDR3 with reference TRBV5-1 and TRBJ1-2 gives the whole variable domain KAGVTQTPRYLIKTRGQQVTLSCSPISGHRSVSWYQQTPGQGLQFLFEYFSETQRNKGNFPGRFSGRQFSNSRSEMNVSTLELGDSALYLCASGSVYGYTFGSGTRLTVV.

This clone is termed medium-sized. The gene calls are TRBV15 and TRBJ1-2, with 8 nucleotides matching TRBD1. The CDR3 is 15 amino acids. CDR1 and CDR2 from the germline V gene are LNHNV and YYDKDF (reference sequence). The V gene end was trimmed by 3 bases and the J gene end by 5 bases; junction bases not matched to a gene: 8. CDR3 nucleotide sequence: TGTGCCACCAGCAGTGGGACAGGAAAATTATATGGCTACACCTTC. Its translation: CATSSGTGKLYGYTF.

V usage is TRBV6-6 and J usage is TRBJ1-5, with 8 bases lining up with TRBD1. The CDR3 consists of 16 residues. V lost 3 bases and J lost 2; bases outside the gene matches: 6. In germline, CDR1 is MNHNY, CDR2 SVGAGI (reference sequence). CDR3 in amino acids: CASSYSGQGGNQPQHF. CDR3 bases: TGTGCCAGCAGTTATTCCGGACAGGGCGGCAATCAGCCCCAGCATTTT.

The V gene is TRBV29-1, the J gene TRBJ1-1; possible D gene TRBD1, 5 bases. Germline V gives CDR1 SQVTM, CDR2 ANQGSEA. The CDR3 covers 13 residues. Trimming removed 6 bases from V and 1 base from J, with 12 bases in between. The CDR3 coding sequence is TGCAGCGTGATACTCGACAGGAACACTGAAGCTTTCTTT. Residues: CSVILDRNTEAFF.

This clone was recorded once. This chain uses TRBV7-7 with TRBJ2-2, with D possibly matching TRBD1 (6 bases). This CDR3 is built from 15 residues. Trimming took 1 base from V and 0 from J, leaving 6 bases between them. Germline V gives CDR1 SSHAT, CDR2 FNYEAQ (reference sequence). DNA of the CDR3: TGTGCCAGCAGCTTAGAGGGGGCGAACACCGGGGAGCTGTTTTTT. This codes for CASSLEGANTGELFF.

The DNA for the CDR3 is TGTGCCTGGAGTGTACACAGGGGCGGGAATCAGCCCCAGCATTTT. It encodes CAWSVHRGGNQPQHF. The rearrangement uses TRBV30 and TRBJ1-5; TRBD1 matches 7 bases. J was trimmed by 4 bases and V by 0 bases; bases with no gene match: 6. The germline V gene encodes CDR1 GTSNPN and CDR2 SVGIG (reference sequence). CDR3 length equals 15 residues.

This rearrangement joins TRBV6-5 to TRBJ2-1, with a tentative D call TRBD2 (6 bases). CDR3 length equals 13 residues. V lost 5 bases to trimming and J lost 4 bases, with 9 bases between them. Germline V lookup: CDR1 MNHEY, CDR2 SVGAGI. DNA for the CDR3: TGTGCCAGCAGTCCGACTAGTTACAATGAGCAGTTCTTC. As protein: CASSPTSYNEQFF.

The chain uses TRBV19 and TRBJ2-7; TRBD1 matches 7 bases. CDR1 is LNHDA, CDR2 SQIVND, per germline (reference sequence). The CDR3 sequence is 13 residues long. J was trimmed by 3 bases and V by 3 bases; bases with no gene match: 2. The CDR3 region is CASSINRGYEQYF. The CDR3, as DNA: TGTGCCAGTAGTATCAACAGGGGCTACGAGCAGTACTTC. Drawing the rest from reference TRBV19 and TRBJ2-7, the complete variable domain is DGGITQSPKYLFRKEGQNVTLSCEQNLNHDAMYWYRQDPGQGLRLIYYSQIVNDFQKGDIAEGYSVSREKKESFPLTVTSAQKNPTAFYLCASSINRGYEQYFGPGTRLTVT.